Below, 5 T cell receptor beta chains from the same sample are listed, as sequenced in a study of shared clonotypes between healthy human individuals. Positive CCR7 selection of CD45RO-negative cells yielded the naive CD8 cells, and terminally differentiated effector memory CD45RA+ cells were excluded. TCRdb keeps only in-frame clones here, not all; method: immunoSEQ multiplex PCR. This sample has around 600,000 clones; roughly 98% occur once, and the top ten carry less than 0.35%. Sequencing was performed on naive CD8+ T cells sorted from blood. These receptors came from a man aged 25-45 years in good health.

The chain combines TRBV11-2 with TRBJ2-5; 8 bases match TRBD1. Germline trimming cut 3 bases from V and 2 bases from J; bases unmatched to any gene: 14. Germline CDR1 reads SGHAT; CDR2 reads FQNNGV. This CDR3 comprises 18 residues. The CDR3 protein is CASSFLVSGRGLQETQYF. The CDR3 coding sequence is TGTGCCAGCAGCTTTTTGGTGTCGGGCAGGGGGCTACAAGAGACCCAGTACTTC.

The chain is built from TRBV7-9 and TRBJ2-7, with D possibly being TRBD1 (7 bases). The CDR3 contains 13 residues. Germline-derived CDR1 and CDR2 are SEHNR and FQNEAQ (reference sequence). V was cut by 6 bases and J by 6 bases, with 15 bases left in between. The CDR3 reads CASSSGGLGEQYF. In DNA, the CDR3 is TGTGCCAGCAGTTCAGGGGGGCTTGGCGAGCAGTACTTC. Full variable domain (outside the CDR3, taken from reference TRBV7-9 and TRBJ2-7): DTGVSQNPRHKITKRGQNVTFRCDPISEHNRLYWYRQTLGQGPEFLTYFQNEAQLEKSRLLSDRFSAERPKGSFSTLEIQRTEQGDSAMYLCASSSGGLGEQYFGPGTRLTVT.

The rearrangement uses TRBV19 and TRBJ2-7, with 8 bases identical to TRBD2. The CDR3 is 15 residues long. Trimming took 0 bases from V and 4 from J; bases not matched to a gene: 5. Germline CDR1 is LNHDA and CDR2 is SQIVND (reference sequence). The CDR3 region is CASSIELAEVYEQYF. For the CDR3, the DNA is TGTGCCAGTAGTATAGAACTAGCGGAGGTATACGAGCAGTACTTC.

V is TRBV29-1 and J is TRBJ2-3; either TRBD1 or TRBD2 may fit D (5 bases each). The germline V gene has CDR1 SQVTM and CDR2 ANQGSEA. CDR3 length equals 13 residues. V was shortened by 3 bases and J by 2 bases, with 9 bases between the two germline ends. CDR3 in DNA: TGCAGCGTTGACGGGACCAACACAGATACGCAGTATTTT. It is translated as CSVDGTNTDTQYF.

Details on this clone: Other DNA sequences in the sample encode the same CDR3. V and J are TRBV25-1 and TRBJ2-1, with unresolved D. Trimming took off 3 bases at V and 1 base at J, with 7 bases between the two ends. From germline, CDR1 is MGHDK and CDR2 SYGVNS. This CDR3 is built from 14 residues. CDR3 nucleotide sequence: TGTGCCAGCAGTGACTCTGGATCCTACAATGAGCAGTTCTTC. This translates into CASSDSGSYNEQFF.